Following are 19 T cell receptor beta chains from one sample sequenced in a study of early T cells in non-severe SARS-CoV-2 infection. TCRdb re-derived calls from the 5' RACE reads in MiXCR, one entry per CDR3 protein. The sample contains tens of thousands of distinct CDR3 sequences, 11% to 15% of which appear only once. The specimen sequenced was whole blood. These receptors came from an adult who was a healthcare worker with PCR-confirmed SARS-CoV-2 infection or an uninfected control (not recorded which).

This clonotype was seen a handful of times. The J gene is TRBJ2-3, the V gene TRBV7-6; the match to TRBD2 covers 7 bases. From germline, CDR1 is SGHVS and CDR2 FNYEAQ. The CDR3 extends over 18 amino acids. V was clipped by 5 bases and J by 2 bases; unmatched bases: 16. This CDR3 is CASSPSSLGGRITDTQYF. The DNA of the CDR3 is TGTGCCAGCAGCCCCTCAAGTCTGGGCGGGAGAATCACAGATACGCAGTATTTT.

The CDR3 spells CASSPNRGPNTEAFF. CDR3 DNA sequence: TGTGCCAGCAGCCCCAACAGGGGGCCCAACACTGAAGCTTTCTTT. This sequence joins TRBV11-2 and TRBJ1-1; 9 nucleotides align to TRBD1. CDR1 is SGHAT and CDR2 is FQNNGV in the germline V gene. The CDR3 totals 15 residues. Trimming removed 5 bases from V and 2 bases from J; junction bases left unmatched: 6.

This chain links TRBV20-1 with TRBJ2-1, with D unresolved. Looked up from germline, CDR1 is DFQATT and CDR2 is SNEGSKA (reference sequence). V was pared by 3 bases and J by 6 bases, with 6 bases between. The CDR3 is made up of 11 amino acids. In DNA form, the CDR3 reads TGCAGTGCTAGTCCATTCAATGAGCAGTTCTTC. Translating gives CSASPFNEQFF.

This clonotype has ten or more counts. The rearrangement links TRBV4-1 to TRBJ1-1; D is ambiguous. The CDR3 is 11 amino acids. The V end lost 1 base, the J end lost 12 bases, and 9 bases lay between the germline ends. Germline V gene lookup returns CDR1 MGHRA and CDR2 YSYEKL. CDR3 sequence (DNA): TGCGCCAGCAGCCAAGCCGGCGGAACTTTCTTT. The encoded protein is CASSQAGGTFF.

The chain employs TRBV3-1 and TRBJ2-3; the D is unclear. Trimming cost V 4 bases and J 4 bases, with 3 bases left between them. CDR3 length: 11 amino acids. The V gene's germline CDR1 is LGHDT and CDR2 YNNKEL (reference sequence). The CDR3: CASSRSDTQYF. The DNA of the CDR3 is TGTGCCAGCAGCCGGTCAGATACGCAGTATTTT.

Many counts were recorded for this clonotype. This chain joins TRBV7-8 and TRBJ2-7; the D gene could be TRBD1 or TRBD2 (5 bases each). The CDR3 contains 16 residues. The V end was cut by 2 bases, the J end by 1 base, with 15 bases between. From germline, CDR1 is SGHVS and CDR2 FQNEAQ. This chain's CDR3 is CASSLRRTPPSYEQYF. The CDR3 DNA sequence: TGTGCCAGCAGCTTACGGAGGACACCTCCGTCCTACGAGCAGTACTTC.

This clonotype was detected a few times. The V gene is TRBV3-1, the J gene TRBJ2-1; perhaps TRBD2 as D (7 bases). The CDR3 runs 18 residues. Germline-derived CDR1 and CDR2 are LGHDT and YNNKEL (reference sequence). Trimming shortened V by 4 bases and J by 0 bases, and 19 bases separated the two germline ends. The CDR3 reads CASSPMGRGASSYNEQFF. CDR3 bases: TGTGCCAGCAGCCCCATGGGACGGGGGGCGAGCTCCTACAATGAGCAGTTCTTC.

In this sample, this clonotype turned up a few times. This chain uses TRBV7-9 with TRBJ2-1, with TRBD2 as a possible D gene (6 bases). The V gene's germline CDR1 is SEHNR and CDR2 FQNEAQ (reference sequence). CDR3 length equals 15 residues. V gave up 5 bases and J gave up 8 bases, with 19 bases separating them. CDR3 nucleotides: TGTGCCAGCAGCCATGGGGCTAGCGTCGGGGATGAGCAGTTCTTC. Amino acids: CASSHGASVGDEQFF.

This clonotype was recorded a few times. The chain links TRBV12-3 or TRBV12-4 to TRBJ2-1, with 8 bases that match TRBD2. V was clipped by 5 bases and J by 2 bases; unmatched bases: 5. The CDR3 is 15 amino acids. The CDR3 DNA sequence: TGTGCCAGCAGTCCCACGGGACTAGCCTACAATGAGCAGTTCTTC. It translates to CASSPTGLAYNEQFF.

This rearrangement joins TRBV7-8 to TRBJ2-4, with 7 positions matching TRBD1. The CDR3 length is 15 residues. Germline loops: CDR1 SGHVS, CDR2 FQNEAQ. J lost 0 bases, V lost 5 bases, and 4 bases had no gene match. The CDR3 DNA follows: TGTGCCAGCAGCATGGGACAGTTAGCCAAAAACATTCAGTACTTC. Amino acid sequence: CASSMGQLAKNIQYF.

The V call is TRBV29-1, the J call TRBJ2-7; no clear D gene. V lost 6 bases and J lost 5, with 8 bases in between. Germline V gene sequence: CDR1 SQVTM, CDR2 ANQGSEA. The CDR3 has 10 amino acids. The CDR3 sequence: CSVIYDEQYF. CDR3 nucleotides: TGCAGCGTCATTTATGACGAGCAGTACTTC.

This chain links TRBV7-8 with TRBJ1-1; TRBD1 matches at 7 bases. Germline V gene sequence: CDR1 SGHVS, CDR2 FQNEAQ. The CDR3 runs to 16 residues. The V gene end was trimmed by 0 bases and the J gene end by 1 base; junction bases not matched to a gene: 5. CDR3 region: CASSLARTGRNTEAFF. The CDR3 bases are TGTGCCAGCAGCTTAGCCCGGACAGGCCGGAACACTGAAGCTTTCTTT.

The sample holds many counts of this clonotype. The chain links TRBV4-1 to TRBJ2-1, with 9 bases identical to TRBD2. The CDR3 is 18 residues long. Germline CDR1 MGHRA, CDR2 YSYEKL. Unmatched junction bases numbered 10, after V lost 1 base and J lost 3 bases. The CDR3 bases are TGCGCCAGCAGCCAAGGAAGGGTAGCGGGAGTAAGCTACAATGAGCAGTTCTTC. It encodes CASSQGRVAGVSYNEQFF.

In this sample, this clonotype turned up many times. The chain links TRBV11-2 to TRBJ1-5, with D perhaps matching TRBD1 (5 bases). In germline, CDR1 is SGHAT, CDR2 FQNNGV. This CDR3 has 13 amino acids. Between the trimmed V and J ends, which lost 1 base and 6 bases, there was a span of 7 bases. The CDR3 here is CASSLGGSQPQHF. Written as DNA, the CDR3 is TGTGCCAGCAGCTTAGGGGGGAGTCAGCCCCAGCATTTT.

The chain has TRBV5-6 and TRBJ2-7, with 7 nucleotides matching TRBD2. Germline values: CDR1 SGHDT, CDR2 YYEEEE. Trimming cost V 4 bases and J 2 bases; bases outside gene matches: 3. The CDR3 is made up of 13 amino acids. Here the CDR3 DNA reads TGTGCCAGCAGCCTGGGGACTACCTACGAGCAGTACTTC. It yields the protein CASSLGTTYEQYF.

This chain uses TRBV29-1 with TRBJ2-6; D is uncertain. V lost 1 base and J lost 3, with 13 bases in between. This CDR3 region has 16 residues. Germline V CDR1 and CDR2: SQVTM, ANQGSEA. The CDR3 DNA follows: TGCAGCGTTGAAGCCCCTGGAGTAGATGGGGCCAACGTCCTGACTTTC. It encodes CSVEAPGVDGANVLTF.

J is TRBJ2-5 and V is TRBV6-5; 7 bases line up with TRBD1. Trimming at V came to 8 bases and at J to 2 bases, leaving 14 bases not matched to a gene. This CDR3 is 16 amino acids long. CDR1 and CDR2 (germline): MNHEY, SVGAGI. CDR3 sequence reads: CASALQGVTGQETQYF. The CDR3, as DNA: TGTGCCAGCGCGTTGCAGGGGGTCACCGGGCAAGAGACCCAGTACTTC.

As for this clonotype: A read error is possible here, since a much larger clone lies one base away. The gene calls are TRBV19 and TRBJ2-1; tentative D call: TRBD1 (5 bases). The CDR3 is 14 residues long. Looked up from germline, CDR1 is LNHDA and CDR2 is SQIVND (reference sequence). Between the trimmed V and J ends, which lost 7 bases and 2 bases, there was a span of 12 bases. CDR3 sequence (DNA): TGTGCCAGTAAGTTGGCGGACACCTACAATGAGCAGTTCTTC. Its protein is CASKLADTYNEQFF.

The rearrangement joins TRBV7-2 to TRBJ1-2; D is perhaps TRBD1 (5 bases). Per germline, CDR1 SGHTA and CDR2 FQGNSA. Trimming took off 1 base at V and 2 bases at J, with 11 bases between the two ends. This CDR3 spans 15 amino acids. CDR3 loop: CASSLEVRVNYGYTF. The CDR3 nucleotides are TGTGCCAGCAGCTTAGAAGTCAGGGTAAACTATGGCTACACCTTC.